This TCR beta chain derives from a study of blood T cell repertoires in COVID-19 (dated by TCRdb to 2020 to 2022). Study-level background: Samples covering the acute and convalescent phases of COVID-19 were provided by collaborators in the United States, Italy and Spain. The prospective study material was composed of cDNA or gDNA derived from T cells, B-cell-depleted T cells, or PBMCs. The dataset comprised deeply sampled blood TCRbeta repertoires from subjects exposed to, actively infected with, or recovered from COVID-19. A freely available public database, intended as a resource for researchers studying the immune response to SARS-CoV-2, is where the repertoires were released. The samples were drawn from the first 160 participants of the ongoing ImmuneRACE study and from over a thousand subjects provided by 6 global collaborators. Nearly every sample came with metadata listing a de-identified subject ID, COVID-19 status, age in years and sex. Where HLA class I and class II types were available, the types were taken from metadata supplied by the sample provider, not from assay-based typing.

TCRbeta CDR3 regions were amplified from genomic DNA by means of the immunoSEQ Assay, a bias-controlled multiplex PCR. The published analysis was carried out like this. The number of nucleated cells in each sample was estimated from the amplification of reference gene primers within the assay. To quantify the absolute abundance of each unique TCRbeta CDR3 rearrangement, sequence reads were collapsed and filtered. Productive Simpson clonality was computed per sample as the square root of Simpson's diversity index over productive rearrangements. TCRdb limited this immuneACCESS table to in-frame rearrangements with V and J called. A share of clones is missing; checked studies link under half to unresolved V genes, and the rest is unexplained. V and J calls and clone size are copied from that table; D and trimming were computed from the DNA. The table for this sample lists some 380,000 clones; 87% of them were counted only once. The top ten constitute under 1.5% of the sample.

Enrolling through a virtual design, the prospective study's participants ranged in age from roughly 18 to 100 years and lived across roughly 23 United States geographic areas. To assign participants to cohorts, the prospective study relied on clinical history that participants themselves reported in a screening survey and a study questionnaire. Recovered participants in ImmuneRACE Cohort 3 were defined as having two consecutive negative NP/OP PCR tests, clearance from a healthcare professional, or resolution of symptoms. In the prospective study, whole blood, serum and a nasopharyngeal or oropharyngeal swab were collected from each participant by mobile phlebotomists. Over an approximately 2-month period, participants in the prospective study had the option of providing additional blood draws and questionnaires. Prospective study blood samples were shipped either frozen or at room temperature before DNA extraction.

In regard to this clone: It lacks a known antigen. Base qualities are not at hand, and no much larger clone is one base apart.

Findings and caveats that apply to the study as a whole: The amount of clinical and demographic metadata varied by source and participant and was provided uncurated.

The sequenced material came from PBMCs or T cells enriched from blood (not recorded which). The TCR was taken from a man under 40 who had recovered from COVID-19.

The DNA sequence is given as TGTGCCAGCCACCCCCCCGACAGGGTTCTTGATGGCTACACCTTC. This codes for CASHPPDRVLDGYTF. Recombination linked TRBV2 to TRBJ1-2; TRBD1 matches 7 bases in the middle. At the junction V is shortened by 8 bases and J by 6 bases; bases outside the gene matches: 15. The germline V gene provides CDR1 SNHLY and CDR2 FYNNEI. Taken from cysteine to phenylalanine, the CDR3 has 15 residues. Only CDR3 DNA remains: 45 bases, in frame from the first base.